These 20 T cell receptor beta chains share one sample of origin, sequenced in a study of blood T cell repertoires in COVID-19. Profiled with immunoSEQ multiplex PCR; TCRdb holds only in-frame clones, not every one. The table records about 94,000 clones, 84% of them present only once. The sequencing sample was made of peripheral blood. These receptors were obtained from a man aged 55 to 69 with acute or convalescent COVID-19.

This chain connects TRBV12-3 or TRBV12-4 to TRBJ1-2; possible D gene TRBD1, 5 bases. The CDR3 extends over 12 amino acids. V lost 4 bases to trimming and J lost 6 bases, with 9 bases between them. The CDR3 bases are TGTGCCAGCAGTTCAGGAGGGGATGGCTACACCTTC. Its translation: CASSSGGDGYTF.

The chain carries TRBV7-2 and TRBJ1-5, with 8 positions matching TRBD1. Germline loops: CDR1 SGHTA, CDR2 FQGNSA. The CDR3 totals 15 residues. V lost 4 bases, J lost 3 bases, and 5 bases stayed unmatched. The CDR3 bases are TGTGCCAGCAGCTGGGGACAGGTTAACAATCAGCCCCAGCATTTT. It is translated as CASSWGQVNNQPQHF.

The V and J genes are TRBV6-2 or TRBV6-3 and TRBJ2-7; a possible D gene is TRBD1 (5 bases). The V end lost 6 bases, the J end lost 4 bases, and 22 bases lay between the germline ends. The CDR3 extends over 16 amino acids. Germline CDR1 and CDR2: MNHEY and SVGEGT. The CDR3 sequence: CASSLPWGRTDYEQYF. The DNA for the CDR3 is TGTGCCAGCAGCCTACCCTGGGGCCGCACCGATTACGAGCAGTACTTC.

The chain has TRBV9 and TRBJ2-5, with TRBD2 identical over 15 bases. Per germline, CDR1 SGDLS and CDR2 YYNGEE. The CDR3 runs 18 residues. After removal of 3 bases from V and 6 bases from J, the junction contained 12 bases not matched to a gene. The CDR3 coding sequence is TGTGCCAGCAGCGCCGGACTAGCGGGGGGGCCCCAGATGAAGACCCAGTACTTC. Translation gives CASSAGLAGGPQMKTQYF.

V is TRBV5-1 and J is TRBJ1-4; D ambiguous. Germline CDR1 reads SGHRS; CDR2 reads YFSETQ. This CDR3 region has 15 residues. Trimming left V 3 bases short and J 4 bases short, with 13 bases between. CDR3 sequence: CASSSMELSNEKLFF. In nucleotides, the CDR3 is TGCGCCAGCAGCTCAATGGAGCTAAGTAATGAAAAACTGTTTTTT.

The chain has TRBV6-5 and TRBJ2-7; weak D call: TRBD2 (5 bases). This CDR3 has 15 amino acids. Per germline, CDR1 MNHEY and CDR2 SVGAGI. Between the trimmed V and J ends, which lost 2 bases and 0 bases, there was a span of 11 bases. In DNA, the CDR3 is TGTGCCAGCAGTTACAACGGGGTCAGCTCCTACGAGCAGTACTTC. This gives the protein CASSYNGVSSYEQYF.

The chain employs TRBV4-3 and TRBJ2-1; a weak D match, TRBD1 (6 bases). Trimming left V 3 bases short and J 2 bases short, with 14 bases between. This CDR3 comprises 16 residues. Germline CDR1 reads LGHNA; CDR2 reads YSLEER. CDR3: CASSHNFRGAYNEQFF. CDR3 sequence (DNA): TGCGCCAGCAGCCACAACTTCAGGGGCGCCTACAATGAGCAGTTCTTC.

The gene calls are TRBV12-3 or TRBV12-4 and TRBJ2-7; 7 bases map to TRBD2. V shed 3 bases and J 7 bases; nucleotides not matched to a gene: 6. The CDR3 covers 13 residues. The CDR3 DNA reads as TGTGCCAGCAGTTTCCCAGGGAGGGGAGAGCAGTACTTC. Residues: CASSFPGRGEQYF.

The chain has TRBV10-3 and TRBJ2-7; the match to TRBD1 covers 10 bases. CDR3 length: 14 amino acids. V lost 0 bases and J lost 7; bases outside the gene matches: 3. Germline CDR1 reads ENHRY; CDR2 reads SYGVKD. CDR3 DNA: TGTGCCATCAGTGAGTCGACAGGGGGCGAAGAGCAGTACTTC. It is translated as CAISESTGGEEQYF.

The rearrangement uses TRBV27 and TRBJ2-1, with TRBD1 matching over 9 bases. This CDR3 is built from 15 residues. After removal of 5 bases from V and 1 base from J, the junction contained 3 bases not matched to a gene. CDR1 and CDR2 (germline): MNHEY, SMNVEV (reference sequence). CDR3 sequence: CASSKGQGSYNEQFF. The CDR3 DNA reads TGTGCCAGCAGTAAGGGACAGGGTTCCTACAATGAGCAGTTCTTC.

This CDR3 reads CATSRDTGSYGYTF. CDR3 sequence (DNA): TGTGCCACCAGCAGAGATACAGGGAGCTATGGCTACACCTTC. V and J are TRBV15 and TRBJ1-2; possible D gene TRBD1, 6 bases. Germline V lookup: CDR1 LNHNV, CDR2 YYDKDF (reference sequence). Trimming took off 0 bases at V and 4 bases at J, with 9 bases between the two ends. The CDR3 length is 14 residues.

The chain joins TRBV5-1 to TRBJ1-3; no clear D. Per the germline V gene, CDR1 is SGHRS and CDR2 is YFSETQ. Deletions cut 4 bases from V and 2 bases from J, with 16 bases between. This CDR3 has 16 amino acids. For the CDR3, the DNA is TGCGCCAGCAGCCGAGGAGGGAGGGTAGCTGGAAACACCATATATTTT. Its protein is CASSRGGRVAGNTIYF.

The chain combines TRBV4-1 with TRBJ1-4; perhaps TRBD1 as D (6 bases). The CDR3 spans 13 residues. Trimming left V 3 bases short and J 9 bases short, with 11 bases between. In germline, CDR1 is MGHRA, CDR2 YSYEKL. The CDR3 sequence is CASSHTGSQKLFF. The CDR3 nucleotides read TGCGCCAGCAGCCACACAGGGAGCCAAAAACTGTTTTTT.

V usage is TRBV2 and J usage is TRBJ1-4, with 9 bases fitting TRBD1. V was pared by 6 bases and J by 7 bases, with 18 bases of the junction left unmatched. CDR1 and CDR2 (germline): SNHLY, FYNNEI. The CDR3 contains 18 residues. CDR3 sequence (DNA): TGTGCCAGCAGGGGGCCCTTGGACAGGGGTGGATTCGGTGAAAAACTGTTTTTT. It translates to CASRGPLDRGGFGEKLFF.

This chain uses TRBV19 with TRBJ1-1; 10 bases agree with TRBD1. V dropped 9 bases and J dropped 1; count of bases not matched to a gene: 2. This CDR3 region has 13 residues. Germline CDR1 reads LNHDA; CDR2 reads SQIVND (reference sequence). The CDR3 loop is CASWDRGNTEAFF. The CDR3 bases are TGTGCCAGCTGGGACAGGGGGAACACTGAAGCTTTCTTT.

This chain links TRBV9 with TRBJ1-2, with TRBD1 identical over 7 bases. The CDR3 is 17 amino acids. In germline, CDR1 is SGDLS, CDR2 YYNGEE. V dropped 2 bases and J dropped 0; count of bases not matched to a gene: 10. This CDR3 is CASSVGQGERSNYGYTF. DNA for the CDR3: TGTGCCAGCAGCGTCGGCCAGGGGGAGAGATCTAACTATGGCTACACCTTC.

The CDR3 loop is CASSSRGLTGEQFF. The CDR3 DNA is TGTGCCAGCAGCTCCCGAGGGCTGACAGGGGAGCAGTTCTTC. This sequence joins TRBV11-3 and TRBJ2-1; TRBD1 agrees at 7 bases. Trimming at V came to 4 bases and at J to 10 bases, leaving 10 bases not matched to a gene. The CDR3 sequence is 14 residues long. Germline V lookup: CDR1 SGHNT, CDR2 YENEEA. Filled out from reference TRBV11-3 and TRBJ2-1, the complete variable domain reads EAGVVQSPRYKIIEKKQPVAFWCNPISGHNTLYWYLQNLGQGPELLIRYENEEAVDDSQLPKDRFSAERLKGVDSTLKIQPAELGDSAVYLCASSSRGLTGEQFFGPGTRLTVL.

The J gene is TRBJ1-1, the V gene TRBV29-1; no definite D call. This CDR3 spans 13 amino acids. Trimming cost V 5 bases and J 4 bases, with 14 bases left between them. CDR1 is SQVTM, CDR2 ANQGSEA, per germline. CDR3 in amino acids: CSVPTVKLTEAFF. Written as DNA, the CDR3 is TGCAGCGTTCCTACCGTAAAACTCACTGAAGCTTTCTTT.

V usage is TRBV5-5 and J usage is TRBJ1-2; D is uncertain. The V end was cut by 3 bases, the J end by 6 bases, with 6 bases between. In germline, CDR1 is SGHKS, CDR2 YYEKEE (reference sequence). The CDR3 consists of 11 residues. The CDR3, as DNA: TGTGCCAGCAGCTCCCTTAATGGCTACACCTTC. Encoded protein: CASSSLNGYTF. The whole variable domain, remainder taken from reference TRBV5-5 and TRBJ1-2, is DAGVTQSPTHLIKTRGQQVTLRCSPISGHKSVSWYQQVLGQGPQFIFQYYEKEERGRGNFPDRFSARQFPNYSSELNVNALLLGDSALYLCASSSLNGYTFGSGTRLTVV.

CDR3 DNA: TGTGCCAGCAGCCCGGACCATCAGGGAGGCGCTGGAAACACCATATATTTT. Translation: CASSPDHQGGAGNTIYF. The genes are TRBV7-6 and TRBJ1-3; weak D call: TRBD1 (5 bases). Trimming left V 5 bases short and J 2 bases short, with 19 bases between. The CDR3 runs to 17 residues. CDR1 and CDR2 (germline): SGHVS, FNYEAQ.